The entry below gives a single T cell receptor (beta chain) sequence along with its context. The antigen is undetermined. This entry comes from a study of shared clonotypes between healthy human individuals. Overall study results and limits: Owing to a small donor count, the genetic and exposure-history diversity represented was limited.

Germline values: CDR1 SGHTA, CDR2 FQGNSA. The CDR3 is made up of 13 amino acids. Between the trimmed V and J ends, which lost 5 bases and 5 bases, there was a span of 12 bases. Clones were read by immunoSEQ multiplex PCR, and TCRdb kept only the in-frame ones, dropping some. The data contain around 510,000 clones, roughly 79% of them singletons. This sequence joins TRBV7-2 and TRBJ1-2, with a possible D match to TRBD1 (6 bases). The sequenced sample consisted of PBMCs. This TCR came from a woman aged 40 to 49 in good health. Some clones in this sample may be carry-over from other donors' samples. The CDR3 DNA is TGTGCCAGCAGCGCCGGACAGAGATATGGCTACACCTTC. This gives the protein CASSAGQRYGYTF.